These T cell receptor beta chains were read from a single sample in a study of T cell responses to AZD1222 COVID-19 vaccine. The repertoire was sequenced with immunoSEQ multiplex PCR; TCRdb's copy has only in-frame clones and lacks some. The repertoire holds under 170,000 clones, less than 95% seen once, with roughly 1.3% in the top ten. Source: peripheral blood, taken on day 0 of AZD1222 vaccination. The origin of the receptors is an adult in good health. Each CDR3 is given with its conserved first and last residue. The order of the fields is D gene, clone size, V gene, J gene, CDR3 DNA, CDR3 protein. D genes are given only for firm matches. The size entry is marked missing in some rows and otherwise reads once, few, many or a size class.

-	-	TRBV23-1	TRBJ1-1	TGCGCCAGCAGTCTCGGCAGGGAGAACACTGAAGCTTTCTTT	CASSLGRENTEAFF
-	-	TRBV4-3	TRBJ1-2	TGCGCCAGCAGCCAAGATCATTCCCGGGACTATGGCTACACCTTC	CASSQDHSRDYGYTF
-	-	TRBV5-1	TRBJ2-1	TGCGCCAGCAGCGAGTTTTTCAATGAGCAGTTCTTC	CASSEFFNEQFF
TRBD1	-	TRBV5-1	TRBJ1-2	TGCGCCAGCAGCTTGTCAGGGGGCGCTGATGGCTACACCTTC	CASSLSGGADGYTF
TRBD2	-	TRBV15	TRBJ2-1	TGTGCCACCAGCAGAGGGACTAGCCCTAACAATGAGCAGTTCTTC	CATSRGTSPNNEQFF
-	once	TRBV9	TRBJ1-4	TGTGCCAGCAGCGTAGGGTTGGGGGATCCGATCGGTGAAAAACTGTTTTTT	CASSVGLGDPIGEKLFF
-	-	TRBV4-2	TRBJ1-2	TGTGCCAGCAAAGGTAGGGGGGAGCGCGACTATGGCTACACCTTC	CASKGRGERDYGYTF
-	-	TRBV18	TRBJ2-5	TGTGCCAGCTCACCGGGGACGCTAGGGGAGACCCAGTACTTC	CASSPGTLGETQYF
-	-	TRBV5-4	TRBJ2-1	TGTGCCAGCAGCTCTGTAATAAGAAAGGGGTCTCTGGACAATGAGCAGTTCTTC	CASSSVIRKGSLDNEQFF
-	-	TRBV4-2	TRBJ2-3	TGTGCCAGCAGCCAAGGGGATTCCACCGCCGATACGCAGTATTTT	CASSQGDSTADTQYF
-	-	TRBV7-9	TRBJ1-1	TGTGCCAGCAGGTACAGGGTTTCGGACACTGAAGCTTTCTTT	CASRYRVSDTEAFF